This T cell receptor beta chain comes out of a study of HIV-infected children after antiretroviral therapy interruption. This clonotype was seen many times. V gave up 5 bases and J gave up 13 bases, with 15 bases separating them. This CDR3 spans 13 amino acids. Specified treatment: PENTA 11 planned treatment interruption arm or continuous ART arm. The TCR library was built from RNA with a 3' RACE protocol and unique molecular identifiers. A single record per CDR3 protein comes from TCRdb applying MiXCR to the 3' RACE reads. The sample carries roughly 16,000 distinct CDR3 sequences, roughly 3.4% recorded once.

The source of this sequence is a child aged 2-17 years with HIV. J is TRBJ1-6 and V is TRBV12-3 or TRBV12-4; maybe TRBD1 (5 bases). Sequencing was performed on CD45RA+ CD4+ T cells from PBMCs, taken from a donor given antiretroviral therapy, either interrupted or continuous. The subset: naive CD4+ CD45RA+ CD45RO- T cells. CDR3 nucleotide sequence: TGTGCCAGCAGTCCTAGGACACCGGAGCCCCTCCACTTT. This encodes CASSPRTPEPLHF.